This T cell receptor beta chain originates from a study of T cells in Graves' hyperthyroidism and ophthalmopathy. Study at large: The initial diagnosis was the point when peripheral blood was collected, ahead of any treatment.

Diagnoses used clinical symptoms, serum thyroxine and TRAb, thyroid ultrasound and orbital computed tomography. Findings and caveats of the study: Onset of ophthalmopathy came a median roughly 6 months after the model predicted it. The blood repertoire included most of the expanded thyroid clonotypes above 0.001.

The V gene lost 7 bases and the J gene lost 0 bases, with 13 bases spanning the gap. This CDR3 comprises 15 residues. From germline, CDR1 is MNHNS and CDR2 SASEGT. RNA transcripts yielded amplified TCR beta CDR3 regions. The HTBI set primed first-round TCR CDR3 RT-PCR. TCRdb reprocessed the multiplex PCR reads with MiXCR, giving one entry per CDR3 protein. The sample holds about 400,000 distinct CDR3 sequences, 12% to 15% seen once. In its sample, this clonotype was seen many times. The antigen remains unidentified. The sequence was obtained from a woman aged 60-75 years with Graves' ophthalmopathy. The chain combines TRBV6-1 with TRBJ1-5; perhaps TRBD1 as D (5 bases). Sequencing was carried out using blood. The CDR3 reads CASTRQRNSNQPQHF. As DNA, the CDR3 is TGTGCCAGCACCCGACAGAGAAATAGCAATCAGCCCCAGCATTTT.